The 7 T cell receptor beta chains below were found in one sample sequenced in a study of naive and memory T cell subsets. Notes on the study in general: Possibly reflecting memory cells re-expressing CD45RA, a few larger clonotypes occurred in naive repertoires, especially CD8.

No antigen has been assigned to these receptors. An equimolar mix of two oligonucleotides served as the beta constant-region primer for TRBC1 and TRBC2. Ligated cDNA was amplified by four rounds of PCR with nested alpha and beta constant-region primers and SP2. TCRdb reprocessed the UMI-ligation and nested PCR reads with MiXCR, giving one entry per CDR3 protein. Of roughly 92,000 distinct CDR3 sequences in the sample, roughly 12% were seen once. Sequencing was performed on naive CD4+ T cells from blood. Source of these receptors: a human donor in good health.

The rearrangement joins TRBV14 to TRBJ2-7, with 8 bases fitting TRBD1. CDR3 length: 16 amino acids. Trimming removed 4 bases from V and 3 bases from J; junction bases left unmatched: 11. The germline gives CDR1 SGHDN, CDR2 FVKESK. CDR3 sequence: CASSPYSGTGVYEQYF. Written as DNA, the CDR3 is TGTGCCAGCAGCCCTTACTCCGGGACAGGAGTCTACGAGCAGTACTTC.

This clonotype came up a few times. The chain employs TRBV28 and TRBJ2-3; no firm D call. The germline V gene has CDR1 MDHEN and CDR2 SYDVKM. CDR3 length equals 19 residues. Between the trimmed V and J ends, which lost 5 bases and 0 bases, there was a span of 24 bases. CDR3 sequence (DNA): TGTGCCAGCAGTCATAGACCCCCCGTGCAGAGACAAAGCACAGATACGCAGTATTTT. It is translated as CASSHRPPVQRQSTDTQYF.

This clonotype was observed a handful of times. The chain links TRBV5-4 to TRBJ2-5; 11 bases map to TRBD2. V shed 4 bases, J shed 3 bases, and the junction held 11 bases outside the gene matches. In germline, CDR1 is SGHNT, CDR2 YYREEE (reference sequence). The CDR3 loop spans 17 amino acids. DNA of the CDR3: TGTGCCAGCAGCCCCTGGGGACTAGCGGACGGAAAAGAGACCCAGTACTTC. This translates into CASSPWGLADGKETQYF.

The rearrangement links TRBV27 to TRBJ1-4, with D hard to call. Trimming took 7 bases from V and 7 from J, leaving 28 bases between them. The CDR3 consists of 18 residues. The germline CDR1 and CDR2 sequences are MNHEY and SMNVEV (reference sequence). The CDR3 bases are TGTGCCAGCAAACTCCCCCCCTCCTATTCCGATCGGGGTGAAAAACTGTTTTTT. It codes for CASKLPPSYSDRGEKLFF.

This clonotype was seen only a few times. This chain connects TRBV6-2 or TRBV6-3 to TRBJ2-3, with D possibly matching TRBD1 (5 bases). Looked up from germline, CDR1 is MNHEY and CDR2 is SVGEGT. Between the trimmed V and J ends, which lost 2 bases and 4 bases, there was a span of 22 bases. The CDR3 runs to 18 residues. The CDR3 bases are TGTGCCAGCAGTTACGCAATAAAACAGGATCCTCGGGCAGATACGCAGTATTTT. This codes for CASSYAIKQDPRADTQYF.

CDR3 DNA sequence: TGCAGTGCTAGAGCCGACGGGAGCTCCTACAATGAGCAGTTCTTC. It yields the protein CSARADGSSYNEQFF. V is TRBV20-1 and J is TRBJ2-1; a weak D match, TRBD2 (6 bases). The CDR3 extends over 15 amino acids. Trimming shortened V by 1 base and J by 0 bases, and 10 bases separated the two germline ends. The V gene's germline CDR1 is DFQATT and CDR2 SNEGSKA (reference sequence).

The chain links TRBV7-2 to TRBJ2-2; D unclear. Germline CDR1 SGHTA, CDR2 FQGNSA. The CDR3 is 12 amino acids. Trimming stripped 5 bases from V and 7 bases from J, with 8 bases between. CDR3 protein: CASSPPVGELFF. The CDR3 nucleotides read TGTGCCAGCAGCCCCCCGGTCGGGGAGCTGTTTTTT.